The source of this T cell receptor beta chain is a study of shared clonotypes between healthy human individuals. Execution of the assay was at deep level. Repertoires were generated with immunoSEQ multiplex PCR, while TCRdb's copy carries only in-frame clones and drops some. The repertoire holds some 1,100,000 clones, with about 80% as singletons. The donor cohort consisted entirely of Caucasian adults residing in Nashville, Tennessee. Naive CD4+ cells were CD45RA-selected; the remaining cells were memory. Study outcomes and limitations: Non-shared clonotypes were found to have lower generation probabilities than the clonotypes that were shared by all four of the sorted-subset donors.

The CDR3 totals 15 residues. Between the trimmed V and J ends, which lost 0 bases and 4 bases, there was a span of 11 bases. Looked up from germline, CDR1 is SGHNT and CDR2 is YYREEE (reference sequence). This clone was observed a single time. Antigen: not known. The TCR sequence derives from a young man in good health. Some clones in this sample may be carry-over from other donors' samples. Sequenced sample: memory CD4+ T cells from PBMCs. Subset given: CD45RA-negative fraction. The chain couples TRBV5-4 to TRBJ2-1, with D possibly matching TRBD1 (7 bases). The DNA for the CDR3 is TGTGCCAGCAGCTTGGATGCGGGACAGTACAATGAGCAGTTCTTC. Translation: CASSLDAGQYNEQFF. The complete variable domain, with remaining parts taken from reference TRBV5-4 and TRBJ2-1, reads ETGVTQSPTHLIKTRGQQVTLRCSSQSGHNTVSWYQQALGQGPQFIFQYYREEENGRGNFPPRFSGLQFPNYSSELNVNALELDDSALYLCASSLDAGQYNEQFFGPGTRLTVL.